A single sample gave rise to the 32 T cell receptor beta chains below, sequenced in a study of cytomegalovirus exposure and HLA in healthy donors. Repertoires were generated with immunoSEQ multiplex PCR, while TCRdb's copy carries only in-frame clones and drops some. Counted here are about 64,000 clones, roughly 90% occurring once; the ten biggest clones make up approximately 1.7%. The sequenced sample consisted of PBMCs. The receptors stem from a woman aged 18-35 years in good health and CMV-seronegative.

Only a few counts were recorded for this clone. The chain uses TRBV18 and TRBJ1-2; perhaps TRBD1 as D (5 bases). This CDR3 spans 14 amino acids. Germline V gene lookup returns CDR1 KGHSH and CDR2 LQKENI. The V and J ends lost 1 base and 4 bases respectively, with 10 bases between them. The CDR3 region has the DNA TGTGCCAGCTCACCACAGGGGCCACTCTATGGCTACACCTTC. Encoded protein: CASSPQGPLYGYTF.

The V and J genes are TRBV4-1 and TRBJ2-7; D might be TRBD1 (5 bases). V lost 5 bases and J 3 bases, leaving 23 bases between the germline ends. The CDR3 has 17 residues. The germline CDR1 and CDR2 sequences are MGHRA and YSYEKL. The DNA for the CDR3 is TGCGCCAGCAGCTCCAATCCGAAGACGGCAGGGTTCTACGAGCAGTACTTC. It yields the protein CASSSNPKTAGFYEQYF.

The chain couples TRBV21-1 to TRBJ2-3; the DNA was not used to check the table's D call, TRBD2. TRBV21-1 is labeled a pseudogene. The CDR3 length is 15 residues. In DNA form, the CDR3 reads TGTGCCAGCACCCAAGGGGGGGGTTTTGCAGATACGCAGTATTTT. Amino acid sequence: CASTQGGGFADTQYF.

The chain couples TRBV19 to TRBJ2-7; 9 nucleotides align to TRBD1. CDR3 length equals 17 residues. With 6 bases clipped from V and 5 bases from J, the junction kept 17 bases outside the gene matches. Germline assignment: CDR1 LNHDA and CDR2 SQIVND (reference sequence). CDR3 sequence reads: CASSRTIGDRALHEQYF. In DNA form, the CDR3 reads TGTGCCAGTAGCCGGACGATAGGGGACAGGGCATTACACGAGCAGTACTTC.

The chain carries TRBV19 and TRBJ2-1; tentative D call: TRBD1 (5 bases). CDR3 length equals 15 residues. Looked up from germline, CDR1 is LNHDA and CDR2 is SQIVND (reference sequence). Between the trimmed V and J ends, which lost 7 bases and 4 bases, there was a span of 17 bases. The DNA for the CDR3 is TGTGCCAGTAAGGCGCGGACACAATTTTACAATGAGCAGTTCTTC. Its translation: CASKARTQFYNEQFF.

V is TRBV6-1 and J is TRBJ1-1, with 7 bases lining up with TRBD1. Trimming removed 8 bases from V and 0 bases from J; junction bases left unmatched: 9. The V gene's germline CDR1 is MNHNS and CDR2 SASEGT. The CDR3 is 15 residues long. The CDR3 nucleotides are TGTGCCAGCGACGGGACAGCGAACATGAACACTGAAGCTTTCTTT. Protein: CASDGTANMNTEAFF.

The DNA for the CDR3 is TGTGCCACCAGCTACCAAGGGGTAGGCTATGGCTACACCTTC. This codes for CATSYQGVGYGYTF. The chain carries TRBV15 and TRBJ1-2, with D maybe TRBD1 (5 bases). This CDR3 comprises 14 residues. Germline CDR1 reads LNHNV; CDR2 reads YYDKDF (reference sequence). The ends were cut back, 5 bases at V and 4 bases at J, with 14 bases in the middle.

This clone was seen only once. The genes are TRBV18 and TRBJ2-3; no reliable D call. CDR1 is KGHSH, CDR2 LQKENI, per germline. This CDR3 has 15 residues. Trimming pared 0 bases from V and 3 bases from J, leaving 10 bases between. The CDR3 nucleotides read TGTGCCAGCTCACCACCGGTTCCGGAGACAGATACGCAGTATTTT. Protein product: CASSPPVPETDTQYF.

The chain is built from TRBV7-2 and TRBJ2-7; D is uncertain. Germline V CDR1 and CDR2: SGHTA, FQGNSA. The CDR3 runs to 12 residues. Trimming stripped 4 bases from V and 4 bases from J, with 8 bases between. The CDR3 sequence: CASSSGPYEQYF. The CDR3 DNA sequence: TGTGCCAGCAGCTCAGGTCCGTACGAGCAGTACTTC.

The chain recombines TRBV19 with TRBJ2-3; D ambiguous. V dropped 6 bases and J dropped 2 bases, with 24 bases sitting between them. From germline, CDR1 is LNHDA and CDR2 SQIVND (reference sequence). The CDR3 is 18 amino acids. The CDR3 DNA follows: TGTGCCAGTAGCCTCCGCCTTACAGCTGGTTCTTTCACAGATACGCAGTATTTT. Its protein is CASSLRLTAGSFTDTQYF.

The chain couples TRBV30 to TRBJ1-2, with no clear D. Trimming left V 8 bases short and J 2 bases short, with 12 bases between. CDR3 size: 12 residues. From germline, CDR1 is GTSNPN and CDR2 SVGIG (reference sequence). The chain's CDR3 is CARTVANYGYTF. CDR3 coding DNA: TGTGCCAGAACAGTCGCCAACTATGGCTACACCTTC.

The V gene is TRBV12-5, the J gene TRBJ2-3, with 10 bases lining up with TRBD1. Trimming at V came to 5 bases and at J to 8 bases, leaving 16 bases not matched to a gene. CDR1 and CDR2 from the germline V gene are LGHNT and FRNRAP. CDR3 length: 17 residues. The CDR3 sequence is CASGSRDRGFMTGTQYF. In nucleotides, the CDR3 is TGTGCTAGTGGTAGCCGGGACAGGGGTTTCATGACGGGTACGCAGTATTTT.

The CDR3 sequence: CASSLVVRGLLPEAFF. The CDR3 DNA sequence: TGTGCCAGCAGCTTGGTGGTCAGGGGGTTGCTGCCTGAAGCTTTCTTT. J is TRBJ1-1 and V is TRBV5-6; 7 bases fit TRBD1. Losses at the gene ends were 0 bases for V and 6 bases for J; bases not matched to a gene: 11. The germline V gene has CDR1 SGHDT and CDR2 YYEEEE. The CDR3 extends over 16 amino acids.

The table lists this clone with a count of one. The J gene is TRBJ1-5, the V gene TRBV19, with TRBD1 matching 8 bases. The ends lost 4 bases at V and 0 bases at J; junction bases unmatched: 5. Looked up from germline, CDR1 is LNHDA and CDR2 is SQIVND (reference sequence). The CDR3 sequence is 16 residues long. In DNA, the CDR3 is TGTGCCAGTAGTACTACGGGACAGGCTAGCAATCAGCCCCAGCATTTT. It encodes CASSTTGQASNQPQHF.

This rearrangement joins TRBV10-3 to TRBJ1-5; TRBD1 matches at 9 bases. The germline CDR1 and CDR2 sequences are ENHRY and SYGVKD. The CDR3 length is 16 residues. J was trimmed by 0 bases and V by 5 bases; bases with no gene match: 5. The CDR3 DNA follows: TGTGCCATCAGTCATACAGGGGGCAATAGCAATCAGCCCCAGCATTTT. Protein product: CAISHTGGNSNQPQHF.

V is TRBV6-1 and J is TRBJ2-1; the D gene is possibly TRBD2 (5 bases). The CDR3 covers 11 residues. The germline CDR1 and CDR2 sequences are MNHNS and SASEGT. Trimming left V 9 bases short and J 6 bases short, with 9 bases between. The chain's CDR3 is CASHRGNEQFF. DNA of the CDR3: TGTGCCAGTCACCGGGGCAATGAGCAGTTCTTC.

The rearrangement joins TRBV25-1 to TRBJ2-6; D may be TRBD1 (5 bases). CDR3 length: 14 amino acids. Germline CDR1 and CDR2: MGHDK and SYGVNS. V lost 5 bases and J 4 bases, leaving 9 bases between the germline ends. The CDR3, as DNA: TGTGCCAGCAGTACAGGCTCCGGGGCCAACGTCCTGACTTTC. Its protein product is CASSTGSGANVLTF.

The chain carries TRBV5-5 and TRBJ1-2; TRBD1 aligns across 10 bases. The CDR3 runs to 17 residues. Germline V gene lookup returns CDR1 SGHKS and CDR2 YYEKEE (reference sequence). The J segment lost 4 bases and the V segment lost 4 bases, leaving 13 bases of the junction unmatched. The CDR3 nucleotides read TGTGCCAGCAGCCGGGACAGGGGCCCCGCGTGGGGCTATGGCTACACCTTC. It specifies CASSRDRGPAWGYGYTF.

This chain joins TRBV5-6 and TRBJ1-6; TRBD1 agrees at 9 bases. Trimming removed 2 bases from V and 10 bases from J; junction bases left unmatched: 7. The CDR3 totals 15 residues. The V gene's germline CDR1 is SGHDT and CDR2 YYEEEE. The DNA for the CDR3 is TGTGCCAGCAGCTTTCGGGACAGGGTGTTATCACCCCTCCACTTT. Translated: CASSFRDRVLSPLHF.

This clone was seen a few times. The chain recombines TRBV6-1 with TRBJ1-5; TRBD1 might be the D (5 bases). V gave up 1 base and J gave up 7 bases, with 11 bases separating them. The CDR3 spans 14 residues. Germline CDR1 MNHNS, CDR2 SASEGT. The CDR3 coding sequence is TGTGCCAGCAGTGAAGGGATAGGGGAACAGCCCCAGCATTTT. Its translation: CASSEGIGEQPQHF.

The chain joins TRBV10-3 to TRBJ2-7; D may be TRBD1 (6 bases). Trimming pared 2 bases from V and 3 bases from J, leaving 17 bases between. This CDR3 has 16 residues. Germline loops: CDR1 ENHRY, CDR2 SYGVKD. The CDR3 protein is CAISEINRVSGYEQYF. The CDR3 nucleotides read TGTGCCATCAGTGAGATCAACAGGGTCAGCGGCTACGAGCAGTACTTC.

The chain uses TRBV5-4 and TRBJ2-2; tentatively, D is TRBD1 (5 bases). The CDR3 is 14 amino acids. Trimming removed 3 bases at V and 4 bases at J, with 10 bases between. Per the germline V gene, CDR1 is SGHNT and CDR2 is YYREEE (reference sequence). The CDR3 DNA follows: TGTGCCAGCAGCTCTCCAGGGCTCACCGGGGAGCTGTTTTTT. Translating it yields CASSSPGLTGELFF.

The rearrangement links TRBV7-3 to TRBJ2-1; 11 nucleotides agree with TRBD2. V shed 5 bases and J 9 bases; nucleotides not matched to a gene: 12. The germline gives CDR1 SGHTA, CDR2 FQGTGA. The CDR3 spans 16 residues. The chain's CDR3 is CASSRSTSGSRIEQFF. CDR3 bases: TGTGCCAGCAGCCGATCTACTAGCGGGAGTAGGATTGAGCAGTTCTTC.

The chain uses TRBV6-4 and TRBJ2-3; 7 positions match TRBD1. There are 15 residues in the CDR3. Germline V gene lookup returns CDR1 MRHNA and CDR2 SNTAGT. V shed 4 bases and J 2 bases; nucleotides not matched to a gene: 6. DNA of the CDR3: TGTGCCAGCAGTGTCCGAGGGACAGTCACAGATACGCAGTATTTT. Its protein is CASSVRGTVTDTQYF.

The rearrangement joins TRBV6-1 to TRBJ1-5; 11 bases match TRBD1. Germline V lookup: CDR1 MNHNS, CDR2 SASEGT. The ends lost 3 bases at V and 7 bases at J; junction bases unmatched: 20. The CDR3 totals 20 residues. This CDR3 reads CASSELGQGASTIIVQPQHF. The CDR3 DNA follows: TGTGCCAGCAGTGAGTTAGGACAGGGGGCATCAACGATAATAGTGCAGCCCCAGCATTTT.

This clone appeared once. This chain connects TRBV5-1 to TRBJ2-7; tentative D call: TRBD1 (5 bases). V was cut by 0 bases and J by 6 bases, with 10 bases left in between. The CDR3 has 13 residues. From germline, CDR1 is SGHRS and CDR2 YFSETQ. The CDR3 loop is CASSLALQGEQYF. CDR3 bases: TGCGCCAGCAGCTTGGCTCTCCAGGGCGAGCAGTACTTC. Combining the CDR3 with reference TRBV5-1 and TRBJ2-7 gives the whole variable domain KAGVTQTPRYLIKTRGQQVTLSCSPISGHRSVSWYQQTPGQGLQFLFEYFSETQRNKGNFPGRFSGRQFSNSRSEMNVSTLELGDSALYLCASSLALQGEQYFGPGTRLTVT.

V and J are TRBV4-2 and TRBJ2-5, with 8 bases lining up with TRBD1. V trimming: 4 bases; J trimming: 4 bases; junction bases outside the gene matches: 5. Germline V CDR1 and CDR2: LGHNA, YNFKEQ. The CDR3 sequence is 14 residues long. As DNA, the CDR3 is TGTGCCAGCAGCCCAACGGACAGGGTAGAGACCCAGTACTTC. Protein: CASSPTDRVETQYF.

This chain uses TRBV7-9 with TRBJ1-2; 7 nucleotides match TRBD1. Germline lookup yields CDR1 SEHNR and CDR2 FQNEAQ (reference sequence). V trimming: 2 bases; J trimming: 8 bases; junction bases outside the gene matches: 5. CDR3 length: 13 amino acids. The CDR3 spells CASSLSQGEGYTF. In nucleotides, the CDR3 is TGTGCCAGCAGCTTAAGTCAGGGGGAAGGCTACACCTTC. The complete variable domain, with remaining parts taken from reference TRBV7-9 and TRBJ1-2, reads DTGVSQNPRHKITKRGQNVTFRCDPISEHNRLYWYRQTLGQGPEFLTYFQNEAQLEKSRLLSDRFSAERPKGSFSTLEIQRTEQGDSAMYLCASSLSQGEGYTFGSGTRLTVV.

The V call is TRBV14, the J call TRBJ2-5; D is unresolved. The CDR3 runs 11 residues. The germline gives CDR1 SGHDN, CDR2 FVKESK. V lost 1 base, J lost 5 bases, and 2 bases lay in between. The CDR3 bases are TGTGCCAGCAGCCAAGCGGAGACCCAGTACTTC. It specifies CASSQAETQYF.

This CDR3 is CASSYQGSDEQYF. The CDR3 nucleotides read TGCGCCAGCAGCTACCAGGGGTCTGACGAGCAGTACTTC. This chain links TRBV5-1 with TRBJ2-7, with D perhaps matching TRBD1 (6 bases). V was clipped by 3 bases and J by 5 bases, with 12 bases between them. CDR1 and CDR2 (germline): SGHRS, YFSETQ. There are 13 residues in the CDR3.

The chain carries TRBV5-1 and TRBJ1-3; no reliable D call. The CDR3 consists of 15 residues. V was clipped by 3 bases and J by 0 bases, with 10 bases between them. The germline gives CDR1 SGHRS, CDR2 YFSETQ. CDR3 in amino acids: CASSSVPYSGNTIYF. The CDR3 coding sequence is TGCGCCAGCAGCTCTGTCCCGTACTCTGGAAACACCATATATTTT.

CDR3 sequence: CAWGGNTQYF. The CDR3 DNA sequence: TGTGCCTGGGGAGGGAATACGCAGTATTTT. V usage is TRBV30 and J usage is TRBJ2-3; a weak D match, TRBD2 (6 bases). The CDR3 length is 10 residues. Trimming left V 5 bases short and J 7 bases short, with 7 bases between. Germline V gives CDR1 GTSNPN, CDR2 SVGIG (reference sequence).